The 28 T cell receptor beta chains given below trace back to one sample, sequenced in a study of PD-1 blockade in mismatch repair-deficient tumors. Profiled with immunoSEQ multiplex PCR; TCRdb holds only in-frame clones, not every one. The sample has 15,000 to 20,000 clones, more than 70% seen once. This specimen was PBMCs, taken before pembrolizumab treatment. All receptors come from an adult with mismatch repair-deficient cancer.

DNA for the CDR3: TGTGCCAGCAGCGAAGGTAATTACGAGCAGTACTTC. Amino acid sequence: CASSEGNYEQYF. This chain joins TRBV13 and TRBJ2-7; D call uncertain. V was trimmed by 5 bases and J by 4 bases, leaving 9 bases between them. CDR1 is PRHDT and CDR2 is FYEKMQ in the germline V gene (reference sequence). There are 12 residues in the CDR3.

This clone appeared once. J is TRBJ2-7 and V is TRBV30, with D possibly TRBD2 on 5 matching bases. Germline CDR1 reads GTSNPN; CDR2 reads SVGIG (reference sequence). The CDR3 contains 14 residues. Trimming took 0 bases from V and 7 from J, leaving 16 bases between them. CDR3 nucleotides: TGTGCCTGGAGTGTAAATGACTACCCCAGGGAGCAGTACTTC. Translation: CAWSVNDYPREQYF.

The chain uses TRBV5-4 and TRBJ2-7; tentative D call: TRBD1 (6 bases). The CDR3 sequence is 14 residues long. Trimming shortened V by 5 bases and J by 5 bases, and 17 bases separated the two germline ends. Germline-derived CDR1 and CDR2 are SGHNT and YYREEE (reference sequence). The CDR3 nucleotides read TGTGCCAGCAGGCGACAGGACTCCATCAACGAGCAGTACTTC. Its protein is CASRRQDSINEQYF.

There are a few counts of this clone. V and J are TRBV28 and TRBJ2-1; maybe TRBD1 (5 bases). Germline-derived CDR1 and CDR2 are MDHEN and SYDVKM. V shed 7 bases and J shed 0 bases, with 16 bases lying between them. The CDR3 is made up of 16 amino acids. CDR3 nucleotide sequence: TGTGCCAGCAACCTTTTAGGGGTAAGCTCCTACAATGAGCAGTTCTTC. Translation gives CASNLLGVSSYNEQFF.

The rearrangement joins TRBV11-2 to TRBJ1-1; no clear D gene. CDR1 SGHAT and CDR2 FQNNGV come from the germline V gene. Between the trimmed V and J ends, which lost 7 bases and 0 bases, there was a span of 9 bases. The CDR3 contains 13 residues. In DNA, the CDR3 is TGTGCCAGCACCGCGGATCTGAACACTGAAGCTTTCTTT. Its translation: CASTADLNTEAFF.

A single count supports this clone. This chain links TRBV29-1 with TRBJ2-5, with a tentative D call TRBD1 (6 bases). Germline loops: CDR1 SQVTM, CDR2 ANQGSEA. The germline V and J ends were trimmed by 6 bases and 8 bases, with 19 bases remaining between them. The CDR3 runs 13 residues. CDR3 coding DNA: TGCAGCGTCCTGGACAGCCCCTTCGGAACCCAGTACTTC. Amino acids: CSVLDSPFGTQYF.

The table lists this clone with a count of one. This chain joins TRBV21-1 and TRBJ2-3; the table's D call, TRBD1, was not checked against the DNA. TRBV21-1 is noted as a pseudogene. CDR3 length: 17 residues. CDR3 DNA sequence: TGTGCCAGCAGCAAAGTTAGGGGGCGCGTTCACACAGATACGCAGTATTTT. Translated: CASSKVRGRVHTDTQYF.

V and J are TRBV5-4 and TRBJ1-2; tentative D call: TRBD1 (5 bases). The length of the CDR3 is 15 residues. V was clipped by 3 bases and J by 0 bases, with 12 bases between them. Germline loops: CDR1 SGHNT, CDR2 YYREEE (reference sequence). CDR3 bases: TGTGCCAGCAGCTACCCGGGACTGGCTAACTATGGCTACACCTTC. Residues: CASSYPGLANYGYTF.

The chain links TRBV5-6 to TRBJ2-5; D gene ambiguous. Germline CDR1 and CDR2: SGHDT and YYEEEE. This CDR3 region has 11 residues. The germline V and J ends were trimmed by 2 bases and 1 base, with 0 bases remaining between them. The CDR3 loop is CASSFQETQYF. The CDR3 coding sequence is TGTGCCAGCAGCTTCCAAGAGACCCAGTACTTC.

CDR3 in DNA: TGTGCCAGCAGAGTACGGACAGGGGAGACCGGGGAGCTGTTTTTT. Amino acid sequence: CASRVRTGETGELFF. The chain carries TRBV2 and TRBJ2-2, with 9 bases matching TRBD1. With V trimmed by 6 bases and J by 5 bases, 7 bases remained unmatched. This CDR3 is built from 15 residues. The germline gives CDR1 SNHLY, CDR2 FYNNEI.

The chain carries TRBV7-3 and TRBJ2-2, with unresolved D. V lost 1 base, J lost 2 bases, and 5 bases lay in between. The CDR3 loop spans 14 amino acids. Germline V gene data show CDR1 as SGHTA and CDR2 as FQGTGA. The CDR3 loop is CASSLNPNTGELFF. DNA for the CDR3: TGTGCCAGCAGCTTAAACCCTAACACCGGGGAGCTGTTTTTT.

The chain recombines TRBV10-3 with TRBJ2-3; maybe TRBD2 (6 bases). This CDR3 contains 16 residues. The germline V gene encodes CDR1 ENHRY and CDR2 SYGVKD. V was shortened by 5 bases and J by 2 bases, with 17 bases between the two germline ends. This CDR3 reads CAISRTLAPDTDTQYF. The CDR3, as DNA: TGTGCCATCAGTAGAACACTAGCTCCCGACACAGATACGCAGTATTTT.

The gene calls are TRBV2 and TRBJ2-3; D unclear. Germline V gives CDR1 SNHLY, CDR2 FYNNEI. This CDR3 region has 14 residues. V lost 3 bases and J lost 1, with 8 bases in between. The CDR3 DNA follows: TGTGCCAGCAGTGACGACCACCGCACAGATACGCAGTATTTT. It codes for CASSDDHRTDTQYF. The full variable domain, its missing parts supplied by reference TRBV2 and TRBJ2-3, is EPEVTQTPSHQVTQMGQEVILRCVPISNHLYFYWYRQILGQKVEFLVSFYNNEISEKSEIFDDQFSVERPDGSNFTLKIRSTKLEDSAMYFCASSDDHRTDTQYFGPGTRLTVL.

The CDR3 protein is CASSYRLAGADEQFF. The CDR3 DNA reads as TGTGCCAGCAGTTACCGGCTAGCGGGAGCAGACGAGCAGTTCTTC. The V and J genes are TRBV6-6 and TRBJ2-1, with 10 bases matching TRBD2. This CDR3 region has 15 residues. Per germline, CDR1 MNHNY and CDR2 SVGAGI (reference sequence). The V segment lost 2 bases and the J segment 10 bases; nucleotides outside the gene matches: 8.

The V call is TRBV19, the J call TRBJ2-1; 9 nucleotides align to TRBD2. Germline loops: CDR1 LNHDA, CDR2 SQIVND (reference sequence). Trimming cost V 6 bases and J 8 bases; bases outside gene matches: 11. CDR3 length equals 15 residues. CDR3: CASRGEAGGLYEQFF. As DNA, the CDR3 is TGTGCCAGTAGGGGGGAGGCGGGAGGGCTCTATGAGCAGTTCTTC.

The CDR3 bases are TGTGCCAGCACCCAGGCGGTAGATACGCAGTATTTT. Translating gives CASTQAVDTQYF. The V and J genes are TRBV11-2 and TRBJ2-3, with unresolved D. The germline V and J ends were trimmed by 7 bases and 5 bases, with 10 bases remaining between them. The CDR3 consists of 12 residues. Germline values: CDR1 SGHAT, CDR2 FQNNGV.

In DNA, the CDR3 is TGTGCCAGCATCGGAGCGGGACCCTCCTACGAGCAGTACTTC. The encoded protein is CASIGAGPSYEQYF. This chain links TRBV21-1 with TRBJ2-7; whether TRBD2, the table's D call, matches the DNA was not checked. TRBV21-1 is a known pseudogene. The CDR3 has 14 residues.

The chain couples TRBV6-5 to TRBJ1-2; tentative D call: TRBD1 (6 bases). The CDR3 has 13 amino acids. Trimming removed 5 bases from V and 4 bases from J, with 11 bases in between. Germline-derived CDR1 and CDR2 are MNHEY and SVGAGI. In DNA form, the CDR3 reads TGTGCCAGCAGTGACAGGACGGCCTATGGCTACACCTTC. Protein product: CASSDRTAYGYTF.

The genes are TRBV4-3 and TRBJ2-4; D gene unclear. With 4 bases removed from V and 2 bases from J, the gap between germline ends came to 9 bases. Germline loops: CDR1 LGHNA, CDR2 YSLEER. The CDR3 runs 14 residues. The CDR3 loop is CASSRAESKNIQYF. CDR3 bases: TGCGCCAGCAGCCGTGCGGAATCCAAAAACATTCAGTACTTC.

The CDR3 loop is CASSPDRQLNEQYF. CDR3 bases: TGTGCCAGCTCACCTGACAGGCAGTTGAACGAGCAGTACTTC. The chain employs TRBV18 and TRBJ2-7, with D perhaps TRBD1 (6 bases). V dropped 3 bases and J dropped 5 bases, with 14 bases sitting between them. Germline-derived CDR1 and CDR2 are KGHSH and LQKENI. The CDR3 totals 14 residues.

The rearrangement joins TRBV30 to TRBJ1-2, with TRBD1 identical over 7 bases. V was clipped by 4 bases and J by 4 bases; unmatched bases: 6. The CDR3 runs to 13 residues. Looked up from germline, CDR1 is GTSNPN and CDR2 is SVGIG (reference sequence). The CDR3 nucleotides are TGTGCCTGGAAAAGGGGGCTGGGCTATGGCTACACCTTC. Translation: CAWKRGLGYGYTF. The complete variable domain, with remaining parts taken from reference TRBV30 and TRBJ1-2, reads SQTIHQWPATLVQPVGSPLSLECTVEGTSNPNLYWYRQAAGRGLQLLFYSVGIGQISSEVPQNLSASRPQDRQFILSSKKLLLSDSGFYLCAWKRGLGYGYTFGSGTRLTVV.

This clone is medium-sized. The rearrangement joins TRBV10-1 to TRBJ2-1; unclear D gene. The CDR3 extends over 13 amino acids. V lost 6 bases and J 12 bases, leaving 18 bases between the germline ends. The germline CDR1 and CDR2 sequences are WNHNN and SYGVQD (reference sequence). The CDR3 DNA is TGCGCCAGCAGCTTGGGCCCATTTCATGGGCAGTTCTTC. This codes for CASSLGPFHGQFF.

V usage is TRBV25-1 and J usage is TRBJ2-1, with D maybe TRBD1 (6 bases). Germline lookup yields CDR1 MGHDK and CDR2 SYGVNS. This CDR3 spans 14 amino acids. V shed 2 bases and J shed 4 bases, with 9 bases lying between them. CDR3 coding DNA: TGTGCCAGCAGTGAAAAGCAGGGGTACAATGAGCAGTTCTTC. Residues: CASSEKQGYNEQFF.

This chain joins TRBV9 and TRBJ2-7, with a tentative D call TRBD2 (7 bases). Germline V CDR1 and CDR2: SGDLS, YYNGEE. Trimming shortened V by 3 bases and J by 2 bases, and 12 bases separated the two germline ends. This CDR3 comprises 14 residues. The CDR3 DNA follows: TGTGCCAGCAGCGAGGGGGGAGGGACCTACGAGCAGTACTTC. This translates into CASSEGGGTYEQYF.

V and J are TRBV6-1 and TRBJ1-1; D is uncertain. Per the germline V gene, CDR1 is MNHNS and CDR2 is SASEGT. The CDR3 covers 13 residues. Trimming took off 2 bases at V and 1 base at J, with 5 bases between the two ends. The CDR3 is CASSERENTEAFF. Written as DNA, the CDR3 is TGTGCCAGCAGTGAAAGGGAGAACACTGAAGCTTTCTTT.

This clone was recorded once. The rearrangement joins TRBV11-3 to TRBJ2-2; D is undetermined. V gave up 4 bases and J gave up 6 bases, with 12 bases separating them. This CDR3 has 14 residues. From germline, CDR1 is SGHNT and CDR2 YENEEA. CDR3 in amino acids: CASSSLLGAGELFF. The CDR3 nucleotides are TGTGCCAGCAGCTCTCTCCTAGGCGCCGGGGAGCTGTTTTTT.

The gene calls are TRBV5-4 and TRBJ2-5, with TRBD1 matching over 7 bases. With 5 bases clipped from V and 1 base from J, the junction kept 11 bases outside the gene matches. The CDR3 totals 16 residues. The germline gives CDR1 SGHNT, CDR2 YYREEE (reference sequence). CDR3 amino acids: CASSAGTASVQETQYF. CDR3 DNA: TGTGCCAGCAGTGCCGGGACAGCCTCCGTCCAAGAGACCCAGTACTTC. Combining the CDR3 with reference TRBV5-4 and TRBJ2-5 gives the whole variable domain ETGVTQSPTHLIKTRGQQVTLRCSSQSGHNTVSWYQQALGQGPQFIFQYYREEENGRGNFPPRFSGLQFPNYSSELNVNALELDDSALYLCASSAGTASVQETQYFGPGTRLLVL.

Turning to this clone: Only one base separates this from a far larger clonotype, so it likely reflects a read error. The V call is TRBV6-1, the J call TRBJ2-2; D uncertain. CDR1 is MNHNS, CDR2 SASEGT, per germline. Deletions cut 3 bases from V and 8 bases from J, with 13 bases between. This CDR3 has 14 residues. CDR3 in amino acids: CASSESAEPGELFF. DNA for the CDR3: TGTGCCAGCAGTGAGTCTGCGGAGCCTGGGGAGCTGTTTTTT.